This T cell receptor beta chain was identified in a study of cytomegalovirus exposure and HLA in healthy donors (dated by TCRdb to the late 2010s). Describing the broader study: In an earlier analysis of 587 of the donors, 250 to 350 Gb of sequence data and approximately 120 million unique TCR beta sequences from 150 million to 200 million T cells were reported. Across roughly 420 genotyped donors of the cohort, an average of approximately 240,000 unique TCR beta nucleotide sequences per donor were sequenced, and 15% to 20% of those sequences were non-productive. All discovery cohort repertoires had been generated using a single sequencing platform. A later analysis re-analyzed previously published TCR beta repertoires from 666 donors and added high-resolution HLA genotyping to study TCR occurrence patterns. Roughly 5 DR-DQ haplotypes were handled as single units for association and clustering, since linkage in the cohort was strong. Along with the approximately 700-subject first cohort, a separate validation cohort of around 110 different subjects was used. A later genetic analysis took genome-wide SNP genotypes for about 65% of the 666 donors and used that subset as a discovery cohort. To predict cytomegalovirus infection status, the study combined high-throughput TCR immunosequencing, statistical association of individual TCRs with disease status, and machine learning. The later analysis used no new phenotypic data to find candidate immune exposures, relying instead on TCR beta sequences and their occurrence across donors. Of the roughly 390 genotyped donors, around 81% fell in the genetic ancestry cluster associated with self-reported Caucasian donors. In an earlier analysis of a few hundred of the donors, high-throughput TCR beta sequencing was used to judge whether each TCR beta V gene segment behaved as functional or pseudogenic. Class I and class II HLA loci were covered by the typing at four-digit resolution. An early release that covered about 600 HLA-typed donors contained approximately 300 gigabases of sequencing data and approximately 85 million unique TCR sequences. The number of typed donors differed by locus: about 620-640 for A, B, C, DRB1 and DQB1; approximately 520 for DQA1; 600 to 610 for DPA1; and some 430 for DPB1. Donor age, sex, ethnicity and CMV serostatus were collected together with the repertoire data. The study profiled the T cell repertoires of 666 subjects by immunosequencing and related them to cytomegalovirus serostatus. The study aimed to test whether cataloging public T cell receptors could reveal signatures of past pathogen exposure.

In the germline V gene, CDR1 corresponds to ENHRY and CDR2 to SYGVKD. The CDR3 runs 16 residues from the cysteine to the phenylalanine. Kept here is only the CDR3 DNA, which spans 48 bases and is read in frame from base 1. Deletion took 2 bases off V and 3 bases off J, with a span of 17 bases between the germline ends. Broader findings and caveats from the paper: Sequencing depth was assumed to be roughly uniform across donors in the presence/absence analyses, though that assumption may not hold. The authors suggested that the approach could potentially be extended to other disease states and immunological phenotypes. Most TCR sequences were observed very rarely across donors, whereas some public TCRs were present in many individuals. When HLA alleles, especially DR and DQ, strongly co-occurred, TCR associations were difficult to assign to individual alleles. This cohort had only TCR beta chains sequenced, and the lack of alpha or paired-chain data limited which features could be detected. Correlated functional status among segregating V segments might reflect linkage disequilibrium, but an unknown experimental factor could not be ruled out. In vitro tests confirmed that three of the cytomegalovirus-associated TCR beta chains recognize cytomegalovirus antigens. In a later analysis, HLA-associated TCR beta chains showed more clonal expansion and lower generation probabilities than non-associated chains that were equally common. The study listed approximately 150 TCR beta chains as associated with cytomegalovirus. In both the original and validation cohorts, the classifier was reported to diagnose cytomegalovirus status with high specificity and sensitivity. A further reported finding was that TCR beta sequences accurately predicted the HLA-A and HLA-B alleles for most subjects in the first cohort. Specific HLA alleles were associated with over 15,000 TCR beta sequences at a false discovery rate of 0.05 in a later analysis. HLA typing was unavailable for some donors at each locus, so association tests used only the typed subset. The 87-base-pair reads could not distinguish some IMGT-functional V segments, including TRBV6-2 and TRBV6-3, so those segments were excluded. According to a later analysis, parvovirus B19, influenza, CMV and Epstein-Barr virus appeared linked to several top co-occurrence clusters. Most CMV-associated TCR beta chains appeared to be HLA-restricted in a later analysis, and the HLA associations seemed to be driven largely by CMV exposure. The only immune exposure information available for the cohort was CMV serostatus. In a later genetic analysis, fewer N-insertions in productive TCRs were reported among donors in an Asian-associated ancestry cluster than the approximately 670-donor mean. In a later analysis, TCR association rates were found to vary across HLA loci, with the most associated TCRs seen for DRB1 alleles and the fewest for HLA-C alleles. A cluster of highly shared sequence variants was judged likely to represent a technical artifact of the sequencing pipeline. Seventeen rarely observed V segments, including chromosome 9 orphons, were excluded from the earlier analysis of several hundred of the donors because counts were too low. Broadly in line with IMGT annotations, most TCR beta V segments showed up in productive rearrangements about 87% or about 30% of the time in an earlier analysis of some 590 of the donors. A later genetic analysis associated a missense DCLRE1C variant with V-gene and J-gene trimming of TCR beta chains, and an independent cohort replicated the association.

In total, 666 healthy bone marrow donors made up the cohort. Cohort members were all nominally healthy when sampled, although unrecorded immune exposures were likely present. The donor was CMV seropositive and was included in the group of about 290 seropositive cohort members. A peripheral blood sample was collected from each donor, and TCR beta sequencing was performed on peripheral blood mononuclear cells. Genomic DNA extraction from the blood cell samples was performed with the Qiagen DNeasy Blood Extraction Kit. Worth noting for this clone: The antigen this receptor binds is unknown.

Libraries were prepared through the immunoSEQ multiplex PCR assay. For the multiplex PCR, a mixture combining 60 forward primers for TCR Vbeta segments and 13 reverse primers for TCR Jbeta segments was used. A multiplex PCR assay on genomic DNA amplified the CDR3 region of rearranged TCR beta genes. The amplified TCR beta libraries were sequenced on the Illumina HiSeq System as 87-base-pair reads. Per the original workflow: A later analysis tallied around 87 million unique TCR beta chains across the 666 repertoires, and 10 million to 11 million of those chains were shared by two or more donors. Raw reads were error-corrected and collapsed into unique sequences by a nearest-neighbor algorithm in which closely related sequences were merged to remove PCR and sequencing errors. Alignment of CDR3 sequences to IMGT reference sequences was used to assign V, D and J gene segments. For a sequence to be retained, a match of at least six nucleotides to both a V gene segment and a J gene segment was required. A rearrangement counted as productive if the CDR3 had no stop codons and remained in frame with V and J, and every other rearrangement counted as non-productive. Following IMGT convention, CDR3 was defined as the stretch from the second conserved V-encoded cysteine up to the conserved J-encoded phenylalanine. The earlier analysis of about 590 of the donors excluded sequences that lacked an unambiguous match to a single V gene segment. An earlier analysis of 587 of the donors classified V segments as functional when productive rearrangements were above 56.7% and as segregating when the standard deviation between donors was above 5%. To diagnose cytomegalovirus status from the catalog of TCR beta chain sequences, a statistical classification framework was built. In a later analysis, V and J genes were assigned by comparing TCR nucleotide sequences against IMGT/GENE-DB human TR gene sequences. A later analysis assigned CDR3 sequences and most-parsimonious VDJ recombination scenarios with the TCRdist pipeline. In a later analysis, every TCR beta chain was defined by the combination of its CDR3 amino acid sequence and its V-gene family, and reads without a unique V-gene family were dropped. A later analysis removed roughly 590 highly shared, low-generation-probability nucleotide sequences to deal with suspected cross-contamination and a sequencing artifact. In a later analysis, a clonal expansion index for each public chain was calculated from normalized within-repertoire ranks of inferred template counts. In a later analysis, generation probabilities were computed with a VDJ recombination model fitted to out-of-frame rearrangements, and the resulting probabilities were checked against IGoR. In a later analysis, hypergeometric tests were used to score TCR-TCR, TCR-HLA and TCR-CMV co-occurrence, with a repertoire-size bias correction applied to TCR pairs. In a later analysis, false discovery rates were estimated by permuting HLA or CMV assignments 20 times. A later analysis grouped co-occurring TCRs with DBSCAN, adding TCRdist sequence similarity when clustering within HLA-allele-positive subsets. Repertoires with fewer than 30,000 or more than 120,000 public chains, plus five repertoires with anomalous nucleotide sharing, were excluded from co-occurrence clustering. What TCRdb holds here is the immuneACCESS table cut down to in-frame rearrangements. Part of the clones is not present; checked against another copy, under half of the missing clones reflect an unresolved V gene, and the others are unexplained. V and J calls and clone size are as listed in that table; D and trimming were resolved from the DNA. The sample's table lists a count of tens of thousands of clones. 3% to 4% of the sample is in the top ten clones.

The receptor was isolated from a man aged 18 to 29 in good health and CMV-seropositive. The V gene is TRBV10-3 and the J gene is TRBJ2-7; the D segment could be TRBD2, given 5 matching bases. Input material: PBMCs. The CDR3 loop reads CAISEGGLWAVYEQYF. The bases read TGTGCCATCAGTGAGGGAGGCCTCTGGGCTGTCTACGAGCAGTACTTC.